A selection of T cell receptor beta chains follows, all from one sample in a study of cytomegalovirus exposure and HLA in healthy donors. Generated by immunoSEQ multiplex PCR, the TCRdb table keeps only in-frame clones and is missing some. The top ten clones hold 1.5% to 2% of a sample with fewer than 200,000 clones, about 81% of them seen once. The sequenced sample was PBMCs. The receptors come from a woman aged 18-30 years in good health and CMV-seronegative. CDR3s leave out the opening cysteine and the closing phenylalanine or tryptophan.

CDR3 length | V gene | CDR3 protein
11 | TRBV2 | ASSDGLNTEAF
11 | TRBV2 | ASYRDSGNTIY
13 | TRBV19 | ASSSRTSGTGELF
12 | TRBV5-1 | ASSLGGTNYGYT
16 | TRBV7-3 | ASSLLNLAAANTGELF
14 | TRBV2 | ASSPTRTGSYNEQF
13 | TRBV29-1 | SVDQLAGGLDEQF
10 | TRBV6-1 | ASGERQETQY
12 | TRBV7-9 | ASSFLQEASSYT
11 | TRBV6-6 | ASSYMGPGELF
13 | TRBV6-5 | ASSRMTSGSYEQY
12 | TRBV4-1 | ASSRVTNTGELF
12 | TRBV10-3 | AISPGGSSDTQY
12 | TRBV27 | ASRQGVLTDTQY
11 | TRBV5-1 | ASNSGSFGEQF
15 | TRBV11-2 | ASSLDLGSPSTDTQY
10 | TRBV28 | ASRTLDYGID
12 | TRBV28 | ASSLLAPGETQY
12 | TRBV7-2 | ASSIGQGSYGYT
13 | TRBV27 | ASSSGDHYYNEQF
11 | TRBV5-1 | ASSTGEGNTIY
13 | TRBV7-3 | ASSFQGAGANVLT
13 | TRBV19 | ASSIEGGGYQPQH
15 | TRBV19 | ASSTPVKGARGETQY
13 | TRBV11-2 | ASSIQGSAGNTIY
14 | TRBV7-9 | ASSLLGQGGRNTIY
12 | TRBV14 | ASSLGLSNTEAF
12 | TRBV2 | ASSADRAANEQY
12 | TRBV25-1 | ASSGQGVQETQY
13 | TRBV6-5 | ASSLGETGNQPQH
10 | TRBV10-1 | AIADRSEKLF
11 | TRBV18 | ASSLQGDTEAF
15 | TRBV11-3 | ASSLRIGSHERETQY
13 | TRBV6-4 | ASSDSFGNYNEQF
13 | TRBV7-9 | ASSSTGGVTGELF
12 | TRBV27 | ASSPVPRNTEAF
13 | TRBV19 | ASSTPDRGREGYT
12 | TRBV19 | ASSIAGGNTEAF
13 | TRBV5-4 | ASSLGAGGFNEQF
14 | TRBV5-6 | ASSLYPGQEYNEQF
10 | TRBV7-9 | ASSLAQAEQY
14 | TRBV10-2 | ASSDSGTGGNYEQY
11 | TRBV5-1 | ASSFGGAGEQY
13 | TRBV11-2 | ASRPGLRSPYEQY
14 | TRBV9 | ASSPGQNPTNEKLF
15 | TRBV15 | ATSRVGRALSNQPQH
13 | TRBV9 | ASSVEGTNTGELF
16 | TRBV6-1 | ASSEEPITRTGNTEAF
13 | TRBV5-6 | ASSYTGGGAYGYT
13 | TRBV14 | ASSQLGQGAEKLF
13 | TRBV4-1 | ASSQLAGTPDEQF
14 | TRBV4-2 | ASSQRRDSLLTEAF
13 | TRBV6-5 | ASSYLGGANEKLF
11 | TRBV7-9 | ASSLDTGTEAF
12 | TRBV5-6 | ASSFEKSSYEQY
13 | TRBV27 | ASRKPGGVNEKLF
9 | TRBV5-1 | ASSLGGEAF
13 | TRBV6-1 | ASTDRTSPNTEAF
16 | TRBV27 | ASSTRGGPLTVGNTIY